Listed below are T cell receptor beta chains from one sample, sequenced in a study of shared clonotypes between healthy human individuals. Assay: immunoSEQ multiplex PCR; the TCRdb copy retains only in-frame clones and omits some. Here the sample spans 2 million to 2.5 million clones, around 95% being singletons. The sequencing input was naive CD4+ T cells sorted from blood. All receptors come from a man aged 18 to 30 in good health. CDR3s include the opening cysteine and the closing phenylalanine or tryptophan. The D gene is left open where the match is weak. The listing skips clone size in some rows; elsewhere it reads once, few, many or a size class.

D gene	clone size	V gene	J gene	CDR3 DNA	CDR3 protein
NA	NA	TRBV7-9	TRBJ1-4	TGTGCCAGCAGCCGCGGGGGGAACAACGGAAACCATGAAAAACTGTTTTTT	CASSRGGNNGNHEKLFF
NA	NA	TRBV7-2	TRBJ2-1	TGTGCCAGCGGGAGGAACTACAATGAGCAGTTCTTC	CASGRNYNEQFF
TRBD1	once	TRBV7-2	TRBJ1-1	TGTGCCAGCAGCCCCGACAGGGGACCAGGCGCTTTCTTT	CASSPDRGPGAFF
NA	NA	TRBV30	TRBJ1-2	TGTGCCTGGAGCTACAACGGTTTCTATGGCTACACCTTC	CAWSYNGFYGYTF
TRBD2	NA	TRBV19	TRBJ2-3	TGTGCCAGTAGTATTTCGACTAGCGGGGGTACGCAGTATTTT	CASSISTSGGTQYF
TRBD2	NA	TRBV7-9	TRBJ2-3	TGTGCCAGCAGCTTATTCGGGCGGGGGGCTAGCACAGATACGCAGTATTTT	CASSLFGRGASTDTQYF
TRBD1	NA	TRBV4-3	TRBJ1-6	TGCGCCAGCAGCCAAGATCGAGGACAGGGCCGTAATTCACCCCTCCACTTT	CASSQDRGQGRNSPLHF
TRBD1	NA	TRBV30	TRBJ1-5	TGTGCCTGGAGTGACCAGACAGGGGGCGATCAGCCCCAGCATTTT	CAWSDQTGGDQPQHF
TRBD2	NA	TRBV29-1	TRBJ2-3	TGCAGCGTATCTAGCGGGTTCACAGATACGCAGTATTTT	CSVSSGFTDTQYF
NA	NA	TRBV21-1	TRBJ1-4	TGTGCCAGCAGCAACGGTAAGAGGTGTGAAAAACTGTTTTTT	CASSNGKRCEKLFF
NA	NA	TRBV5-4	TRBJ1-4	TGTGCCAGCAGCTTGGCCGGCGGGGATGAAAAACTGTTTTTT	CASSLAGGDEKLFF
NA	NA	TRBV5-1	TRBJ2-2	TGCGCCAGCAATTGGGACACCGGGGAGCTGTTTTTT	CASNWDTGELFF
NA	NA	TRBV5-1	TRBJ2-3	TGCGCCAGCAGCTTGGCTTCGGGGGACACAGATACGCAGTATTTT	CASSLASGDTDTQYF
NA	NA	TRBV20-1	TRBJ2-5	TGCAGTGCTAGGACCGAAAAGACCCAGTACTTC	CSARTEKTQYF
NA	NA	TRBV2	TRBJ2-2	TGTGCCAGCAGCCCCCTGGGATATGGCACCGGGGAGCTGTTTTTT	CASSPLGYGTGELFF
TRBD1	NA	TRBV7-2	TRBJ2-7	TGTGCCAGCAGCTTAGACAGGGGTCCCTACGAGCAGTACTTC	CASSLDRGPYEQYF
TRBD1	NA	TRBV5-1	TRBJ2-5	TGCGCCAGCAGCCCCCCCGGGACAGGGGGCAGGGAGACCCAGTACTTC	CASSPPGTGGRETQYF
NA	NA	TRBV9	TRBJ1-5	TGTGCCAGCAGCGTACATATAGGGGAAGGGCCCCAGCATTTT	CASSVHIGEGPQHF
TRBD1	NA	TRBV18	TRBJ2-7	TGTGCCAGCTCACCAGTCCCCACCGGACAGGTCTCCTACGAGCAGTACTTC	CASSPVPTGQVSYEQYF
NA	NA	TRBV7-9	TRBJ1-4	TGTGCCAGCAGCTTAGTCAGAGGGCAAACTAATGAAAAACTGTTTTTT	CASSLVRGQTNEKLFF
TRBD1	NA	TRBV30	TRBJ1-5	TGTGCCTGGACGGGACAGGGTAATCAGCCCCAGCATTTT	CAWTGQGNQPQHF
TRBD2	NA	TRBV7-3	TRBJ2-3	TGTGCCAGCAGCCCACGGGGCAGACTAGCGGGGAGCCTCAGCACAGATACGCAGTATTTT	CASSPRGRLAGSLSTDTQYF
NA	NA	TRBV2	TRBJ1-2	TGTGCCAGCAGCCAACTTGGGGCGTATGGCTACACCTTC	CASSQLGAYGYTF
TRBD2	once	TRBV19	TRBJ2-7	TGTGCCAGTAGTGCGACTAGCGGGTCCTCCTACGAGCAGTACTTC	CASSATSGSSYEQYF
NA	NA	TRBV7-8	TRBJ1-1	TGTGCCAGCAGCTTAGTTCCCGTGAACACTGAAGCTTTCTTT	CASSLVPVNTEAFF
NA	NA	TRBV6-6	TRBJ2-7	TGTGCCAGCAGTTACTCGGCGGACAAGCTATACGAGCAGTACTTC	CASSYSADKLYEQYF
NA	NA	TRBV6-1	TRBJ2-3	TGTGCCAGCAGTGAGGGTTACACAGATACGCAGTATTTT	CASSEGYTDTQYF
NA	few	TRBV19	TRBJ1-6	TGTGCCAGTAGGCCCGGGAATTCACCCCTCCACTTT	CASRPGNSPLHF
TRBD1	NA	TRBV9	TRBJ2-3	TGTGCCAGCAGCGGACACAGGGGGCAAACTGCAGATACGCAGTATTTT	CASSGHRGQTADTQYF
NA	NA	TRBV28	TRBJ1-3	TGTGCCAGCAGCGGTGGAGGGGTCATCTCTGGAAACACCATATATTTT	CASSGGGVISGNTIYF
NA	NA	TRBV20-1	TRBJ2-3	TGCAGTGCTAGTTCAGCTCCGGAGCAGTATTTT	CSASSAPEQYF
TRBD1	NA	TRBV12-5	TRBJ2-1	TGTGCTAGTGGTTTGATAGGACAGGGCTTCGGATCCTACAATGAGCAGTTCTTC	CASGLIGQGFGSYNEQFF
TRBD1	NA	TRBV7-2	TRBJ1-1	TGTGCCAGCAGCTTAGCAAGTGGGAGGGGCAGGGGGACTGAAGCTTTCTTT	CASSLASGRGRGTEAFF
TRBD1	NA	TRBV18	TRBJ2-1	TGTGCCAGCTCACCGCCGGGACAGGGGGCCTATGAGCAGTTCTTC	CASSPPGQGAYEQFF
NA	NA	TRBV7-8	TRBJ1-1	TGTGCCAGCAGCTTAGCGGCCGTAACGATTGAAGCTTTCTTT	CASSLAAVTIEAFF
NA	once	TRBV7-9	TRBJ1-6	TGTGCCAGCAGCTTAGGTAGCGGTACCTATAATTCACCCCTCCACTTT	CASSLGSGTYNSPLHF
TRBD1	NA	TRBV6-5	TRBJ1-6	TGTGCCAGCAGTCCGGGACAGGTTGACTCACCCCTCCACTTT	CASSPGQVDSPLHF
NA	NA	TRBV5-1	TRBJ2-7	TGCGCCAGCAGCTTGGTGGCTTTAGTTGGCTACGAGCAGTACTTC	CASSLVALVGYEQYF